Listed below are T cell receptor beta chains from one sample, sequenced in a study of blood T cell repertoires in COVID-19. Generated by immunoSEQ multiplex PCR, the TCRdb table keeps only in-frame clones and is missing some. The sample holds about 190,000 clones; around 84% are singletons and the top ten take about 3.5%. The sequencing input was PBMCs or T cells enriched from blood (not recorded which). The receptors were gathered from a woman aged 25-40 years who had recovered from COVID-19. The CDR3 runs from the conserved cysteine through the conserved F or W. A D gene is named only where the DNA matches it firmly. Only some rows state a clone size, as once, few, many or a class for expanded clones.

clone_size,j_call,d_call,v_call,cdr3_aa,cdr3_nt
-,TRBJ1-2,-,TRBV14,CASSHFRRGRDGYTF,TGTGCCAGCAGCCACTTTCGGAGGGGTAGGGATGGCTACACCTTC
-,TRBJ2-2,-,TRBV19,CASSGWSTGELFF,TGTGCCAGTAGTGGCTGGAGCACCGGGGAGCTGTTTTTT
-,TRBJ1-6,-,TRBV3-1/TRBV3-2,CASSSSTGSPLHF,TGTGCCAGCAGCTCGAGCACTGGTTCACCCCTCCACTTT
-,TRBJ2-2,TRBD2,TRBV27,CASRTTSTSGLTGELFF,TGTGCCAGCAGAACTACTTCGACTAGCGGGTTAACCGGGGAGCTGTTTTTT
-,TRBJ2-7,-,TRBV28,CASSLYRRNTYEQYF,TGTGCCAGCAGTTTATACAGACGAAATACTTACGAGCAGTACTTC
few,TRBJ2-1,TRBD1,TRBV5-1,CASSPRQGTKQFF,TGCGCCAGCAGCCCCCGACAGGGGACGAAGCAGTTCTTC
-,TRBJ2-5,-,TRBV7-3,CASSRGGAGETQYF,TGTGCCAGCAGCCGCGGTGGGGCCGGGGAGACCCAGTACTTC
-,TRBJ1-1,-,TRBV5-1,CASSLIRGTEAFF,TGCGCCAGCAGCTTGATAAGGGGCACTGAAGCTTTCTTT
-,TRBJ2-2,TRBD2,TRBV30,CAWSGSGRDLGGELFF,TGTGCCTGGAGCGGTAGCGGGAGAGACCTCGGCGGGGAGCTGTTTTTT
-,TRBJ1-1,TRBD1,TRBV28,CASSLGQGISAEAFF,TGTGCCAGCAGTCTGGGACAGGGGATTTCAGCTGAAGCTTTCTTT
-,TRBJ2-3,TRBD2,TRBV28,CASSSGGRPYTDTQYF,TGTGCCAGCAGTTCGGGGGGGAGGCCCTACACAGATACGCAGTATTTT
-,TRBJ1-2,TRBD1,TRBV5-1,CASSGTGGIAYGYTF,TGCGCCAGCAGCGGGACAGGGGGAATTGCCTATGGCTACACCTTC
few,TRBJ1-1,-,TRBV11-2,CASSWEWTEAFF,TGTGCCAGCAGCTGGGAGTGGACTGAAGCTTTCTTT
-,TRBJ1-5,-,TRBV5-1,CASSAGTGSNQPQHF,TGCGCCAGCAGCGCGGGTACGGGGAGCAATCAGCCCCAGCATTTT
-,TRBJ1-2,-,TRBV28,CASSLAIPGYGYTF,TGTGCCAGCAGCCTTGCTATCCCGGGCTATGGCTACACCTTC
-,TRBJ1-4,TRBD1,TRBV27,CASSFRTGANEKLFF,TGTGCCAGCAGTTTTAGGACAGGGGCCAATGAAAAACTGTTTTTT
-,TRBJ2-2,TRBD1,TRBV15,CATSRDYGQASGELFF,TGTGCCACCAGCAGAGATTACGGACAGGCCTCCGGGGAGCTGTTTTTT
many,TRBJ2-5,-,TRBV7-6,CASSLAAGGWETQYF,TGTGCCAGCAGCTTAGCAGCAGGAGGTTGGGAGACCCAGTACTTC
-,TRBJ1-2,TRBD1,TRBV19,CASSTPLPGGYGYTF,TGTGCCAGTAGCACCCCACTTCCAGGGGGCTATGGCTACACCTTC
-,TRBJ2-5,TRBD1,TRBV19,CASSPATGGQETQYF,TGTGCCAGTAGCCCCGCGACAGGGGGCCAAGAGACCCAGTACTTC
-,TRBJ2-5,TRBD1,TRBV11-1,CASGSGQGVETQYF,TGTGCCAGCGGCTCGGGGCAGGGGGTTGAGACCCAGTACTTC
-,TRBJ2-1,TRBD2,TRBV7-8,CASSLKLAGEQFF,TGTGCCAGCAGCTTAAAGCTAGCGGGAGAGCAGTTCTTC
few,TRBJ1-2,-,TRBV28,CASSSDFGYTF,TGTGCCAGCAGTTCCGACTTTGGCTACACCTTC
once,TRBJ2-5,TRBD2,TRBV10-2,CASSDGRGGGTRETQYF,TGCGCCAGCAGCGACGGACGGGGCGGGGGTACCAGGGAGACCCAGTACTTC
few,TRBJ2-3,-,TRBV6-6,CASSRSPDQLTDTQYF,TGTGCCAGCAGTCGAAGTCCCGATCAACTCACAGATACGCAGTATTTT
-,TRBJ1-6,-,TRBV29-1,CSVEDPEGPLHF,TGCAGCGTTGAAGACCCGGAGGGACCCCTCCACTTT
-,TRBJ1-6,TRBD1,TRBV28,CASSFPTGGKAPLHF,TGTGCCAGCAGTTTCCCGACAGGGGGAAAGGCACCCCTCCACTTT
few,TRBJ1-1,TRBD1,TRBV28,CASSTPGQGETEAFF,TGTGCCAGCAGTACACCGGGACAGGGGGAAACTGAAGCTTTCTTT
-,TRBJ2-1,TRBD1,TRBV7-3,CASSARTGGAYNEQFF,TGTGCCAGCAGCGCCAGGACAGGGGGCGCCTACAATGAGCAGTTCTTC
-,TRBJ1-1,-,TRBV5-4,CASSLGASSDTEAFF,TGTGCCAGCAGCCTGGGGGCCTCGTCGGACACTGAAGCTTTCTTT
once,TRBJ2-1,-,TRBV6-5,CASRRQTRYNEQFF,TGTGCCAGCAGAAGACAGACGAGGTACAATGAGCAGTTCTTC
-,TRBJ2-7,TRBD2,TRBV30,CAWTLGGANYEQYF,TGTGCCTGGACTCTCGGGGGGGCTAACTACGAGCAGTACTTC
-,TRBJ2-3,-,TRBV28,CATRGAYSTDTQYF,TGTGCCACCCGTGGGGCCTACTCCACAGATACGCAGTATTTT
-,TRBJ1-2,TRBD1,TRBV6-5,CASLSDRAVGYTF,TGTGCCAGCCTTTCGGACAGGGCGGTTGGCTACACCTTC
-,TRBJ1-3,-,TRBV28,CASSQSVDTIYF,TGTGCCAGCAGTCAGTCAGTCGACACCATATATTTT
-,TRBJ2-6,-,TRBV6-5,CASTVFSGANVLTF,TGTGCCAGCACTGTCTTCTCTGGGGCCAACGTCCTGACTTTC
-,TRBJ2-1,-,TRBV14,CASREGGAYNEQFF,TGTGCCAGCAGGGAAGGAGGGGCCTACAATGAGCAGTTCTTC
-,TRBJ2-5,TRBD1,TRBV11-3,CASSLGGTGFETQYF,TGTGCCAGCAGCTTAGGAGGGACAGGGTTCGAGACCCAGTACTTC
-,TRBJ1-2,TRBD1,TRBV2,CASARGQGSIYGYTF,TGTGCCAGCGCAAGAGGACAGGGGAGTATATATGGCTACACCTTC
-,TRBJ1-2,-,TRBV10-1,CASSESFGGYTF,TGCGCCAGCAGTGAGTCATTCGGGGGCTACACCTTC
few,TRBJ1-1,-,TRBV12-3/TRBV12-4,CASTLDRNTEAFF,TGTGCCAGCACTTTGGACAGGAACACTGAAGCTTTCTTT
-,TRBJ2-2,TRBD2,TRBV2,CASRISGSRDTGELFF,TGTGCCAGCAGAATTAGCGGGAGTCGGGACACCGGGGAGCTGTTTTTT
-,TRBJ1-1,-,TRBV18,CASSPSLGRGANTEAFF,TGTGCCAGCTCACCCTCTCTGGGGCGGGGAGCGAACACTGAAGCTTTCTTT
few,TRBJ2-7,TRBD2,TRBV7-9,CASRTGAGEYEQYF,TGTGCCAGCAGGACCGGTGCGGGAGAGTACGAGCAGTACTTC
-,TRBJ1-3,-,TRBV5-5,CASSLSLDRMFSGNTIYF,TGTGCCAGCAGCTTGAGCTTAGACAGAATGTTCTCTGGAAACACCATATATTTT
many,TRBJ2-7,TRBD2,TRBV7-6,CASSLQGGVNYEQYF,TGTGCCAGCAGCTTACAGGGAGGGGTTAACTACGAGCAGTACTTC
-,TRBJ2-3,TRBD2,TRBV28,CASSFSGSTDTQYF,TGTGCCAGCAGTTTTAGCGGGAGCACAGATACGCAGTATTTT
few,TRBJ1-6,-,TRBV5-1,CASSRLTTDRGPLHF,TGCGCCAGCAGCAGACTAACCACCGACCGGGGGCCCCTCCACTTT
-,TRBJ2-3,TRBD2,TRBV24-1,CATSGLLAGGTDTQYF,TGTGCCACCAGTGGCCTACTAGCGGGGGGCACAGATACGCAGTATTTT
once,TRBJ2-5,TRBD2,TRBV11-2,CASSAPGLGVETQYF,TGTGCCAGCAGCGCCCCGGGACTAGGGGTGGAGACCCAGTACTTC
-,TRBJ2-3,-,TRBV5-5,CASSFGGSDTQYF,TGTGCCAGCAGCTTTGGCGGGTCAGATACGCAGTATTTT